This is a list of T cell receptor beta chains from one sample in a study of vaccination effects on CD4 cells after COVID-19. Antigen specificity for these receptors is unknown. Generated by immunoSEQ multiplex PCR, the TCRdb table keeps only in-frame clones and is missing some. The table shows under 30,000 clones, with 76% occurring only once. The sample in question was CD4+ T cells from PBMCs cultured with HCoV-NL63 spike peptides, obtained before COVID-19 vaccination. The receptors were sampled from a human donor who received a COVID-19 vaccine. Each CDR3 is given with its conserved first and last residue. The D gene is left open where the match is weak. Size values are once, few and many counts, or a class for expanded clones, and some rows have none.

clone_size	v_call	j_call	d_call	cdr3_nt	cdr3_aa
.	TRBV11-2	TRBJ2-3	TRBD2	TGTGCCAGCAGCTTAGAGAGCGGGAGATTCACAGATACGCAGTATTTT	CASSLESGRFTDTQYF
.	TRBV9	TRBJ2-2	.	TGTGCCAGCAGCGACCTTGGGGCCGGGGAGCTGTTTTTT	CASSDLGAGELFF
.	TRBV5-1	TRBJ2-7	TRBD2	TGCGCCAGCAGCTCGGGGACTAGCGGGATCTACGAGCAGTACTTC	CASSSGTSGIYEQYF
.	TRBV11-2	TRBJ1-6	.	TGTGCCAGCAGCGGAAATCTTTCACCCCTCCACTTT	CASSGNLSPLHF
.	TRBV6-2/TRBV6-3	TRBJ2-1	.	TGTGCCAGCAGTTCAGGGGGGCCCATGAATGAGCAGTTCTTC	CASSSGGPMNEQFF
.	TRBV27	TRBJ2-1	.	TGTGCCAGCAGGCGACAGGAGAGCTCCTACAATGAGCAGTTCTTC	CASRRQESSYNEQFF
.	TRBV6-1	TRBJ1-3	.	TGTGCCAGCAGTGAACCCGGGGAAGGAAACACCATATATTTT	CASSEPGEGNTIYF
.	TRBV27	TRBJ2-7	.	TGTGCCAGCAGTTTATCGAGAGGGGATCTGGGGGAGCAGTACTTC	CASSLSRGDLGEQYF
.	TRBV6-5	TRBJ2-3	TRBD2	TGTGCCAGCAGTTACGCAGCGGGGCCTACAGATACGCAGTATTTT	CASSYAAGPTDTQYF
.	TRBV2	TRBJ2-7	TRBD1	TGTGCCAGCAGTGAAGCGCAAATAGTCCTGGGACAGGGTCTGGGCTACTTC	CASSEAQIVLGQGLGYF
few	TRBV4-1	TRBJ1-6	.	TGCGCCAGCACCCGAGTGGGGGCGAATTCACCCCTCCACTTT	CASTRVGANSPLHF
.	TRBV24-1	TRBJ2-2	.	TGTGCCACCAGTGAAAATCGCGGGGAGCTGTTTTTT	CATSENRGELFF
.	TRBV10-1	TRBJ2-2	TRBD1	TGCGCCAGCAGTGAAACAGGGGGCGTTTATACCGGGGAGCTGTTTTTT	CASSETGGVYTGELFF
few	TRBV19	TRBJ2-3	.	TGTGCCAGTAGCGGGCGGACGGCAGCTAGCACAGATACGCAGTATTTT	CASSGRTAASTDTQYF
.	TRBV5-8	TRBJ2-1	.	TGTGCCAGCAGCTTAGCCGGGGCCTCCTACAATGAGCAGTTCTTC	CASSLAGASYNEQFF
few	TRBV6-5	TRBJ2-3	.	TGTGCCAGCGCCCCGAATGTCCCGATTACGCAGTATTTT	CASAPNVPITQYF